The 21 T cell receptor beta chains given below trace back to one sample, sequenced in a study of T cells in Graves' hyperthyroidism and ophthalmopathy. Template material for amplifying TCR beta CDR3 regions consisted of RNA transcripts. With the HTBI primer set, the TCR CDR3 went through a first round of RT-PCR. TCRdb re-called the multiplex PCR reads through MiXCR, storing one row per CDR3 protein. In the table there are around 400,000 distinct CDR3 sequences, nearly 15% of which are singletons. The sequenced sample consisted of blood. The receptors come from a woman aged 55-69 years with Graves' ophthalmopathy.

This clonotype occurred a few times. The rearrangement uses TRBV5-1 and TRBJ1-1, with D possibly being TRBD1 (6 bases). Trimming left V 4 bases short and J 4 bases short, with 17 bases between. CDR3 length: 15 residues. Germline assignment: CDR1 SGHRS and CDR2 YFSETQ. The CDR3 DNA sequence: TGCGCCAGCAGCCAAGCGCGGGGGCAGACCACTGAAGCTTTCTTT. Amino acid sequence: CASSQARGQTTEAFF.

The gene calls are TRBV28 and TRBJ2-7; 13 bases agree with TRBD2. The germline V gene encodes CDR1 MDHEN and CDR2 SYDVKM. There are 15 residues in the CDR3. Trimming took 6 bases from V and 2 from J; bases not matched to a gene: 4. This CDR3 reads CASSILAGGTYEQYF. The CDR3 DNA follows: TGTGCCAGCAGCATACTAGCGGGAGGGACCTACGAGCAGTACTTC.

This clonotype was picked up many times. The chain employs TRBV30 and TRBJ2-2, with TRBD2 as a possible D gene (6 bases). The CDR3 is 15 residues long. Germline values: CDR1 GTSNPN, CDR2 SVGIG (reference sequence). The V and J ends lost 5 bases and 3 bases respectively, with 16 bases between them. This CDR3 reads CAWVAGLFDTGELFF. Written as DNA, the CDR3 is TGTGCCTGGGTAGCTGGACTATTTGACACCGGGGAGCTGTTTTTT.

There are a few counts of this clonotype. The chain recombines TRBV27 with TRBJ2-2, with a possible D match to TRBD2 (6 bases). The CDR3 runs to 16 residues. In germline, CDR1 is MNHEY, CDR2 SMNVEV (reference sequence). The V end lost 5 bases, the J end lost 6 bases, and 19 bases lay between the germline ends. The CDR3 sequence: CASSLIETSGSGELFF. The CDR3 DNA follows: TGTGCCAGCAGTCTTATAGAGACGAGCGGGTCCGGGGAGCTGTTTTTT.

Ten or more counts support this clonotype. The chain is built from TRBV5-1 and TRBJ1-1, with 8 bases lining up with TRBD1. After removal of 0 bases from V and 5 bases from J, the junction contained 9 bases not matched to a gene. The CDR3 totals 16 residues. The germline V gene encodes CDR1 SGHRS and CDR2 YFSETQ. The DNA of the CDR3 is TGCGCCAGCAGCTTGGGGATAACAGGGGGGGGAACTGAAGCTTTCTTT. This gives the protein CASSLGITGGGTEAFF.

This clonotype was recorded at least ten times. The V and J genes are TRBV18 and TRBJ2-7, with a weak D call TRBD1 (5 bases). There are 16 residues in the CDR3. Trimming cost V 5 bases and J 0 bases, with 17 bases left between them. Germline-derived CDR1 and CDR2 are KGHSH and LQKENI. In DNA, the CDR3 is TGTGCCAGCTCATTACAGGCGGCGGACAACTCCTACGAGCAGTACTTC. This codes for CASSLQAADNSYEQYF.

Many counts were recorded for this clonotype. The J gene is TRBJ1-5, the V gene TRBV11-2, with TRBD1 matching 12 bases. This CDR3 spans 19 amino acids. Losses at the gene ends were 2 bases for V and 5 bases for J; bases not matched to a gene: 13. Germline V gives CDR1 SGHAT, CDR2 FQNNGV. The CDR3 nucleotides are TGTGCCAGCAGCTTAAACGTCCCGGGACAGGGGGCTACTGATCAGCCCCAGCATTTT. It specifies CASSLNVPGQGATDQPQHF.

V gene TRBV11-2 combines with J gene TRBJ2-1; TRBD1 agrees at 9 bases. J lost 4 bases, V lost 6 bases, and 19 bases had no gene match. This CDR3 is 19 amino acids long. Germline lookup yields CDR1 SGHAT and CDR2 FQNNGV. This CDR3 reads CASRPGTGNMREPYNEQFF. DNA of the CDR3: TGTGCCAGCAGACCCGGGACAGGGAATATGCGGGAGCCGTACAATGAGCAGTTCTTC.

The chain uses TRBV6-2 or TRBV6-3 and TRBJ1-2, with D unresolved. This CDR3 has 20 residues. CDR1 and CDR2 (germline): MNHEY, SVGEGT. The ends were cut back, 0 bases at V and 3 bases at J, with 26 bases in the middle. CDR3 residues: CASSYSSGKFGDPNHYGYTF. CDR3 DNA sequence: TGTGCCAGCAGTTACTCTTCGGGCAAGTTTGGGGATCCGAATCACTATGGCTACACCTTC.

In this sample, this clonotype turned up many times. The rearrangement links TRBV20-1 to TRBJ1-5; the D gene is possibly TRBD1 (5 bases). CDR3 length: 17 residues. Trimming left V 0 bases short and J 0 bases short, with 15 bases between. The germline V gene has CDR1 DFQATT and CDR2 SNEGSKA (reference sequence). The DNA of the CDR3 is TGCAGTGCTAGAGATGGCGGAAACAGGCGTAGCAATCAGCCCCAGCATTTT. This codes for CSARDGGNRRSNQPQHF.

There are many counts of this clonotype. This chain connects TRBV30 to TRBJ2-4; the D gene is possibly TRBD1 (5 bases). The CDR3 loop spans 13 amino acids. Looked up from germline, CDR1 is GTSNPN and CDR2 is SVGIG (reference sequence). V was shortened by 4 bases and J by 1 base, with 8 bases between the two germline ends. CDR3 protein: CAWTGIAKNIQYF. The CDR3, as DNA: TGTGCCTGGACAGGGATCGCCAAAAACATTCAGTACTTC.

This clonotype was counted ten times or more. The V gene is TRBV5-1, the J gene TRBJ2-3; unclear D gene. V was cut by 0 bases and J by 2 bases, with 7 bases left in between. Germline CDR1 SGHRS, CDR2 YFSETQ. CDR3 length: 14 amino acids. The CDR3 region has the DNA TGCGCCAGCAGCTTGGCCGACATCACAGATACGCAGTATTTT. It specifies CASSLADITDTQYF.

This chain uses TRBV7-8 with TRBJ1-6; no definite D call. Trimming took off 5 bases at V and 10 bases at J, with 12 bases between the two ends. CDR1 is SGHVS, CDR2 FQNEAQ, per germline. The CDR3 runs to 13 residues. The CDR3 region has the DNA TGTGCCAGCAGCCTAAGCAGGAAATCACCCCTCCACTTT. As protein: CASSLSRKSPLHF.

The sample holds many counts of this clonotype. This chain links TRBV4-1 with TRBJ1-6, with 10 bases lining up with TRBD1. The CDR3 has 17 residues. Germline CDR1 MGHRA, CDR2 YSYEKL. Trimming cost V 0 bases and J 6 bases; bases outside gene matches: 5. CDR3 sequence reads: CASSQERGTGVNSPLHF. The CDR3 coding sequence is TGCGCCAGCAGCCAAGAACGGGGGACAGGGGTTAATTCACCCCTCCACTTT.

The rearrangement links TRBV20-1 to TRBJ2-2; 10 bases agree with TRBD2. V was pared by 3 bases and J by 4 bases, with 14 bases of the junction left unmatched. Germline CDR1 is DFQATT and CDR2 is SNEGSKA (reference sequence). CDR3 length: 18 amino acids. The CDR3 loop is CSASARAGGPRGTGELFF. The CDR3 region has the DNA TGCAGTGCTAGCGCCCGAGCGGGAGGGCCTCGCGGCACCGGGGAGCTGTTTTTT.

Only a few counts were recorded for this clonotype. CDR3 residues: CASSYSGGRSTDTQYF. In DNA form, the CDR3 reads TGTGCCAGCAGTTACTCAGGGGGGAGAAGCACAGATACGCAGTATTTT. J is TRBJ2-3 and V is TRBV6-5; tentatively, D is TRBD1 or TRBD2 (6 bases each). Germline CDR1 MNHEY, CDR2 SVGAGI. The CDR3 covers 16 residues. V shed 0 bases and J shed 0 bases, with 10 bases lying between them.

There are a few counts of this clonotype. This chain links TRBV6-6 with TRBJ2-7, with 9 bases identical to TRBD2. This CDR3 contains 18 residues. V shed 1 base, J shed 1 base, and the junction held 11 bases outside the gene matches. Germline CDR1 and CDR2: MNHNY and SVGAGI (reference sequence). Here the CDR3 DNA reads TGTGCCAGCAGTTACTACGGGCGGGAGGGCCAACAGTCCTACGAGCAGTACTTC. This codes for CASSYYGREGQQSYEQYF.

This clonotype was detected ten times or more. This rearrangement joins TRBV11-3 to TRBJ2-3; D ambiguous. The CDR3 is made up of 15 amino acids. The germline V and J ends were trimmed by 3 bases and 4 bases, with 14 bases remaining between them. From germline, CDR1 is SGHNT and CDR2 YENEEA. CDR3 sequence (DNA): TGTGCCAGCAGCTTTGGTGGGTCTTGGGCAGATACGCAGTATTTT. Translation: CASSFGGSWADTQYF.

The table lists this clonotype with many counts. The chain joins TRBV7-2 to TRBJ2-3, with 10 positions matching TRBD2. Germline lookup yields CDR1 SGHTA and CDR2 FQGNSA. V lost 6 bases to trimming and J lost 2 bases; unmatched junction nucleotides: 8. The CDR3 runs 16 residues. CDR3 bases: TGTGCCAGCAGGATCAGTAGCGGGGGGTCCACAGATACGCAGTATTTT. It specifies CASRISSGGSTDTQYF.

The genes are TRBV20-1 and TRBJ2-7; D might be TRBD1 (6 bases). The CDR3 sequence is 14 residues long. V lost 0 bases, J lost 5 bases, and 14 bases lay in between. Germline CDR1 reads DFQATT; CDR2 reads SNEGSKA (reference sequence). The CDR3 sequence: CSARDLQGVHEQYF. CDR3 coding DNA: TGCAGTGCTAGAGATTTACAGGGTGTCCACGAGCAGTACTTC.

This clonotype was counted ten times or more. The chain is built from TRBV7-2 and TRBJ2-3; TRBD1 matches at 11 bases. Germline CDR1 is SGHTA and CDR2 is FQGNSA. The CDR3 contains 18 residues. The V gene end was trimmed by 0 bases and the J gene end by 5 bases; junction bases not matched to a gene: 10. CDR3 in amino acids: CASSLARGGTGGGDTQYF. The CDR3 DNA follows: TGTGCCAGCAGCTTAGCGCGGGGTGGGACAGGGGGTGGAGATACGCAGTATTTT.